Listed below are T cell receptor beta chains from one sample, sequenced in a study of vaccination and CD4 T cells after COVID-19. What these receptors recognize is not known. TCRdb reprocessed the PCR reads with MiXCR, giving one entry per CDR3 protein. The sample lists over 14,000 distinct CDR3 sequences, around 64% occurring once. Sequenced: CD4+ T cells from blood, cultured in vitro. The receptors here all came from a human donor who had recovered from COVID-19. Both conserved end residues are part of each CDR3. The D gene is left open where the match is weak. Size is omitted from some rows. Given values are once, few, many or a class for expanded clones.

size	D	V	J	CDR3	DNA
large	TRBD2	TRBV30	TRBJ2-2	CAWSVGGLAGAGELFF	TGTGCCTGGAGCGTAGGGGGACTAGCGGGGGCCGGGGAGCTGTTTTTT
few	NA	TRBV19	TRBJ1-5	CASSIGRGNQPQHF	TGTGCCAGTAGTATTGGGAGAGGCAATCAGCCCCAGCATTTT
NA	NA	TRBV10-1	TRBJ1-6	CASSGGFNSPLHF	TGCGCCAGCAGTGGTGGGTTCAATTCACCCCTCCACTTT
few	TRBD1	TRBV27	TRBJ1-5	CASSSGQGARAGNQPQHF	TGTGCCAGCAGCTCGGGACAGGGGGCGAGGGCTGGCAATCAGCCCCAGCATTTT
NA	TRBD1	TRBV28	TRBJ1-5	CASRGSGQRSNQPQHF	TGTGCCAGCAGGGGATCGGGACAGCGAAGCAATCAGCCCCAGCATTTT
NA	TRBD2	TRBV10-1	TRBJ2-7	CASSESGGPGEQYF	TGCGCCAGCAGTGAATCGGGGGGGCCGGGGGAGCAGTACTTC
once	NA	TRBV4-3	TRBJ1-1	CASSRRGAGNTEAFF	TGCGCCAGCAGTCGCCGCGGGGCCGGGAACACTGAAGCTTTCTTT
NA	TRBD2	TRBV7-8	TRBJ2-2	CASSLRASSGNTGELFF	TGTGCCAGCAGCTTACGTGCCTCTAGCGGGAACACCGGGGAGCTGTTTTTT
few	TRBD1	TRBV6-1	TRBJ1-6	CASSEVGTEYSPLHF	TGTGCCAGCAGTGAAGTGGGGACAGAGTATTCACCCCTCCACTTT
few	TRBD1	TRBV10-3	TRBJ1-1	CAISDSRRGSTEAFF	TGTGCCATCAGTGATTCACGCAGGGGGTCCACTGAAGCTTTCTTT
NA	TRBD2	TRBV28	TRBJ2-2	CASSEIAGVFTGELFF	TGTGCCAGCAGTGAGATAGCGGGAGTATTCACCGGGGAGCTGTTTTTT
NA	TRBD1	TRBV19	TRBJ1-2	CASSRTGTDNGYTF	TGTGCCAGTAGTAGGACCGGGACAGACAATGGCTACACCTTC
NA	NA	TRBV20-1	TRBJ2-4	CSARRGVAKNIQYF	TGCAGTGCTAGAAGGGGGGTAGCCAAAAACATTCAGTACTTC
few	NA	TRBV6-1	TRBJ2-3	CASTWTLSSTDTQYF	TGTGCCAGCACTTGGACACTTTCTAGCACAGATACGCAGTATTTT
few	NA	TRBV5-8	TRBJ2-2	CASSSSWTNTGELFF	TGTGCCAGCAGCTCTTCGTGGACGAACACCGGGGAGCTGTTTTTT
NA	NA	TRBV2	TRBJ1-1	CASRRENTEAFF	TGTGCCAGCAGACGGGAGAACACTGAAGCTTTCTTT
NA	NA	TRBV15	TRBJ1-2	CATSSLLGADRTF	TGTGCCACCAGCAGCTTGTTGGGGGCGGACCGCACCTTC
NA	NA	TRBV20-1	TRBJ2-5	CSATKGAGGHKETQYF	TGCAGTGCCACGAAGGGGGCGGGAGGCCACAAAGAGACCCAGTACTTC
NA	TRBD1	TRBV6-2/TRBV6-3	TRBJ1-2	CASSWEDRAGYTF	TGTGCCAGCAGTTGGGAAGACAGGGCTGGCTACACCTTC
NA	NA	TRBV7-9	TRBJ2-3	CASSPGGTDTQYF	TGTGCCAGCAGCCCCGGAGGGACAGATACGCAGTATTTT
NA	NA	TRBV19	TRBJ2-3	CASSIQISTDTQYF	TGTGCCAGTAGTATCCAGATTAGCACAGATACGCAGTATTTT
NA	NA	TRBV5-1	TRBJ2-2	CASSSAGATTGELFF	TGCGCCAGCAGTTCAGCAGGGGCTACCACCGGGGAGCTGTTTTTT
NA	TRBD1	TRBV5-4	TRBJ1-6	CASSLSGTGESPLHF	TGTGCCAGCAGCTTGTCTGGGACAGGGGAATCACCCCTCCACTTT
NA	NA	TRBV27	TRBJ2-7	CASSQGEGSHEQYF	TGTGCCAGCAGCCAAGGCGAGGGGAGCCACGAGCAGTACTTC
NA	TRBD1	TRBV7-9	TRBJ2-5	CASSYPGQQENTQYF	TGTGCCAGCAGCTACCCGGGACAGCAAGAGAATACCCAGTACTTC
few	TRBD1	TRBV30	TRBJ1-6	CAWSSTGVTGNSPLHF	TGTGCCTGGAGTTCCACAGGGGTAACGGGGAATTCACCCCTCCACTTT
NA	NA	TRBV11-3	TRBJ2-3	CASSPSPSGDTQYF	TGTGCCAGCAGCCCGAGTCCCTCGGGAGATACGCAGTATTTT
once	NA	TRBV6-5	TRBJ2-5	CASSYSTGVGETQYF	TGTGCCAGCAGTTACTCGACGGGCGTTGGGGAGACCCAGTACTTC
NA	NA	TRBV12-3/TRBV12-4	TRBJ1-5	CASSSQAPRPQHF	TGTGCCAGCAGTTCACAGGCGCCGCGGCCCCAGCATTTT
NA	TRBD2	TRBV2	TRBJ2-3	CASSLIQPRGRSTDTQYF	TGTGCCAGCAGCCTGATTCAACCGCGGGGGAGGAGTACAGATACGCAGTATTTT
NA	NA	TRBV6-1	TRBJ2-5	CASSTGNQETQYF	TGTGCCAGCAGTACAGGGAATCAAGAGACCCAGTACTTC
NA	TRBD1	TRBV7-9	TRBJ1-2	CASSSQGVDYGYTF	TGTGCCAGCAGCTCACAGGGGGTTGACTATGGCTACACCTTC
few	TRBD2	TRBV10-3	TRBJ2-7	CAIKGLAGGTYEQYF	TGTGCCATCAAGGGACTAGCGGGGGGGACCTACGAGCAGTACTTC
NA	NA	TRBV20-1	TRBJ2-1	CSARPPISYNEQFF	TGCAGTGCTAGACCCCCAATCAGTTACAATGAGCAGTTCTTC
NA	TRBD2	TRBV19	TRBJ2-5	CASSIGVAGGLETQYF	TGTGCCAGTAGTATCGGAGTAGCGGGGGGTCTGGAGACCCAGTACTTC
NA	TRBD2	TRBV11-2	TRBJ2-1	CASSTSISGGYNEQFF	TGTGCCAGCAGCACTTCTATTAGCGGGGGTTACAATGAGCAGTTCTTC
NA	NA	TRBV20-1	TRBJ2-7	CSASFRGLGEQYF	TGCAGTGCTAGTTTTCGGGGATTGGGCGAGCAGTACTTC
few	NA	TRBV20-1	TRBJ2-1	CSASRTDYNEQFF	TGCAGTGCTTCGAGGACGGATTACAATGAGCAGTTCTTC
few	NA	TRBV24-1	TRBJ1-5	CATSDGGPQHF	TGTGCCACCAGTGATGGGGGACCCCAGCATTTT
NA	TRBD1	TRBV7-3	TRBJ2-5	CASSMDRAKTQYF	TGTGCCAGCAGCATGGACAGGGCCAAGACCCAGTACTTC
few	NA	TRBV20-1	TRBJ1-2	CSARDGGNYGYTF	TGCAGTGCTAGAGATGGGGGGAACTATGGCTACACCTTC
NA	NA	TRBV2	TRBJ1-3	CASSVGGNTIYF	TGTGCCAGCAGTGTAGGGGGAAACACCATATATTTT
NA	NA	TRBV25-1	TRBJ1-1	CASSSLGTEAFF	TGTGCCAGCAGTTCTCTTGGCACTGAAGCTTTCTTT
NA	NA	TRBV30	TRBJ1-5	CAWSVFGPPGDQPQHF	TGTGCCTGGAGTGTATTCGGACCCCCTGGGGATCAGCCCCAGCATTTT
NA	NA	TRBV6-1	TRBJ1-6	CASKLTPESPLHF	TGTGCCAGCAAGCTAACCCCAGAGTCACCCCTCCACTTT
NA	TRBD1	TRBV6-1	TRBJ1-1	CASSTDRGTEAFF	TGTGCCAGCAGTACGGACAGGGGAACTGAAGCTTTCTTT
few	NA	TRBV7-2	TRBJ1-1	CATLGARRMNTEAFF	TGTGCCACCCTCGGGGCCAGAAGAATGAACACTGAAGCTTTCTTT
NA	NA	TRBV19	TRBJ1-1	CASSSPQGRPNTEAFF	TGTGCCAGTAGTTCACCGCAGGGACGGCCGAACACTGAAGCTTTCTTT
NA	NA	TRBV12-3/TRBV12-4	TRBJ1-2	CASRPTADTYGYTF	TGTGCCAGCAGACCGACAGCGGATACCTATGGCTACACCTTC
NA	NA	TRBV20-1	TRBJ1-1	CSARRRSPRNTEAFF	TGCAGTGCTAGGAGGAGGAGCCCCCGGAACACTGAAGCTTTCTTT
few	NA	TRBV20-1	TRBJ1-5	CSARGYGSNQPQHF	TGCAGTGCTAGAGGGTATGGGAGCAATCAGCCCCAGCATTTT